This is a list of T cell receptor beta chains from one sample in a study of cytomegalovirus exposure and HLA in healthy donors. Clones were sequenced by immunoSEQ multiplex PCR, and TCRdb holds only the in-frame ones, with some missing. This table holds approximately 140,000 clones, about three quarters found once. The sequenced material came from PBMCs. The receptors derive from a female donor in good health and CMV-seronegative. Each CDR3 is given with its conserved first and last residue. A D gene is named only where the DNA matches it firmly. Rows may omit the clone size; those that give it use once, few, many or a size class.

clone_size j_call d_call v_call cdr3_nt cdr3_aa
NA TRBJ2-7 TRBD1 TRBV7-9 TGTGCCAGCAGCTTAGGACAGGGAACGTACGAGCAGTACTTC CASSLGQGTYEQYF
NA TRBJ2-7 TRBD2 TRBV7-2 TGTGCCAGCAGAGGGCCTAGCGGGCTGGCCTACGAGCAGTACTTC CASRGPSGLAYEQYF
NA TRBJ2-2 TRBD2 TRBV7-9 TGTGCCAGCACCCCGGGACTATCCCTTGTTCGGGAGCTGTTTTTT CASTPGLSLVRELFF
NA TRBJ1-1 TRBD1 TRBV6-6 TGTGCCAGCAGCCTGGGACAGCCTCTATTT CASSLGQPLF
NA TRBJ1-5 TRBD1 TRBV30 TGTGCCTGGCCGTACGGCCAGGACAGGGAATCCAAATATAGCAATCAGCCCCAGCATTTT CAWPYGQDRESKYSNQPQHF
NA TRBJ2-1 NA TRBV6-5 TGTGCCACTCAGGAGGCGAGCTCCTACAATGAGCAGTTCTTC CATQEASSYNEQFF
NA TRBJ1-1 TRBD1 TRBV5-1 TGCGCCAGCAGCTTTTCCTTACAGGGGGCCGCTGAAGCTTTCTTT CASSFSLQGAAEAFF
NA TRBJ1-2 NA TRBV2 TGTGCCAGCAGGCAAACGACAGGAGTCTATGGCTACACCTTC CASRQTTGVYGYTF
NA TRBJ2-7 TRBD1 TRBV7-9 TGTGCCAGCACCCAGCGAGGGGGCTACGAGGAGCAGTACTTC CASTQRGGYEEQYF
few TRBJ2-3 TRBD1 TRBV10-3 TGTGCCACCATGACAGGGAACACAGATACGCAGTATTTT CATMTGNTDTQYF
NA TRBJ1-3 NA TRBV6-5 TGTGCTAGCAGTTACTCGGCAACTGGAAACACCATATATTTT CASSYSATGNTIYF
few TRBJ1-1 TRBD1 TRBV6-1 TGTGCCAGCAGAGACAGGGCGCCCACTGAAGCTTTCTTT CASRDRAPTEAFF
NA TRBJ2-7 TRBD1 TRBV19 TGTGCCAGTAGTTCTCCAGGGGGCCGAGAGCAGTACTTC CASSSPGGREQYF
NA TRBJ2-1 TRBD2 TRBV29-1 TGCAGCGGGGGGGGGTCGGGAGTTGGGAATGAGCAGTTCTTC CSGGGSGVGNEQFF
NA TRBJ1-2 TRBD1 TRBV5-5 TGTGCCAGCAGCTTGGCCGGGACAGTCTATGGCTACACCTTC CASSLAGTVYGYTF
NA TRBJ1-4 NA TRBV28 TGTGCCAGCAGTTTATTCCCGTCAGCTAATGAAAAACTGTTTTTT CASSLFPSANEKLFF
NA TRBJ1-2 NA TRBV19 TGTGCCAGTACGGGGGAGGCCCTATATGGCTACACCTTC CASTGEALYGYTF
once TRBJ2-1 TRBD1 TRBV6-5 TGTGCCAGCAGTTTCACAGGGGGAAATGAGCAGTTCTTC CASSFTGGNEQFF
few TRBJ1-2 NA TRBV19 TGTGCCAGTAGTATCGGCCTACGGCGGGGCTACACCTTC CASSIGLRRGYTF
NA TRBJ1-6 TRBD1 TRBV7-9 TGTGCCAGCAGGCGGGACAGGGGCAGGTCACCCCTCCACTTT CASRRDRGRSPLHF
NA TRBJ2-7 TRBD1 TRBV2 TGTGCCAGCAAACCGACAGGGATAAACAGGGGCGAGCAGTACTTC CASKPTGINRGEQYF
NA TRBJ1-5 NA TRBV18 TGTGCCAGCTCACCACCGGGCTGGGAGAATCAGCCCCAGCATTTT CASSPPGWENQPQHF
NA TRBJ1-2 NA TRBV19 TGTGCCAGCAGGGAACTCTATGGCTACACCTTC CASRELYGYTF
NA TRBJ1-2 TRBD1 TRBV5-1 TGCGCCAGCAGCTCGAGGGGACAGGGTATCTATGGCTACACCTTC CASSSRGQGIYGYTF
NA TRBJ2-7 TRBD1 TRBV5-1 TGCGCCAGCAGCCCGGGACAGCCCCGACGGGGCGAGCAGTACTTC CASSPGQPRRGEQYF
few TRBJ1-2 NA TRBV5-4 TGTGCCAGCAGCTTGGGTCAGTTTGACTATGGCTACACCTTC CASSLGQFDYGYTF
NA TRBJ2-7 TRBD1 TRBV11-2 TGTGCCAGCAGAGGGACAGGGGGGCACGAGCAGTACTTC CASRGTGGHEQYF
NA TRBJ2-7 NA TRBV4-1 TGCGCCAGCAGCCAAGATCCCTTCTACGAGCAGTACTTC CASSQDPFYEQYF
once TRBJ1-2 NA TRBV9 TGTGCCAGCAGCGTAGCCCCCTTTGGCTACACCTTC CASSVAPFGYTF
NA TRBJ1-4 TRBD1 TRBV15 TGTGCCACCAGCGGACAGGGGGCGTTTAATGAAAAACTGTTTTTT CATSGQGAFNEKLFF
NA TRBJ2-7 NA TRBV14 TGTGCCAGCAGCCAAGATTGGGGGGTGACCTACGAGCAGTACTTC CASSQDWGVTYEQYF
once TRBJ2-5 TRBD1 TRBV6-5 TGTGCCAGCAGTCGGGCACGGACAGGAGAAGAGACCCAGTACTTC CASSRARTGEETQYF
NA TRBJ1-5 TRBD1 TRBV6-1 TGTGCCAGCAGTGGACAGGGCGGTCAGCCCCAGCATTTT CASSGQGGQPQHF
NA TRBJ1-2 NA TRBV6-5 TGTGCCAGCAGTTACCGCGTCAGGGGCGTCGATGGCTACACCTTC CASSYRVRGVDGYTF
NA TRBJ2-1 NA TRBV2 TGTGCCAGCTTGGGAGGTCAAGGGGAGCAGTTCTTC CASLGGQGEQFF
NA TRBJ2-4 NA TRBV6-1 TGTGCCAGCAGTTTACAGGGTGCCAAAAACATTCAGTACTTC CASSLQGAKNIQYF
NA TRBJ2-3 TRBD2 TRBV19 TGTGCCAGTTCGGGAGGGATCACAGATACGCAGTATTTT CASSGGITDTQYF
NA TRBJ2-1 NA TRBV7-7 TGTGCTAGCAGCCTAAAAACTTACTCGACAGGCGGCGAGCAGTTCTTC CASSLKTYSTGGEQFF
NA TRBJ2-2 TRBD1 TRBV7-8 TGTGCCAGCAGCCCCAGGACAGGGGGGGCAACCGGGGAGCTGTTTTTT CASSPRTGGATGELFF
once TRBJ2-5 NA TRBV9 TGTGCCAGCAGCGTACCCGGGGGAATAGAGACCCAGTACTTC CASSVPGGIETQYF
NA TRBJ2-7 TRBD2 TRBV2 TGTGCCAGCAGCCCGGGGACTAGCGGCAACTACGAGCAGTACTTC CASSPGTSGNYEQYF
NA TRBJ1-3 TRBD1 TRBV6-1 TGTGCCAGCAGTGAAGCGAGCAGGGGGTGGGGAAACACCATATATTTT CASSEASRGWGNTIYF
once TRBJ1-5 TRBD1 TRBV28 TGTGCCAGCAGGGCCGGGACAGGGAACCAGCCCCAGCATTTT CASRAGTGNQPQHF
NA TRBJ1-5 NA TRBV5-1 TGCGCCAGCAGCTTGGCCCCAGTTGGCCCAAATCAGCCCCAGCATTTT CASSLAPVGPNQPQHF
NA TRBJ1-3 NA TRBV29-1 TGCAGCGTTGAAGCTTTGGGAGGCACCATATATTTT CSVEALGGTIYF
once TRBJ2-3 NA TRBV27 TGTGCCAGCAGTCCGAGTACAGGTGGGGGGACAGATACGCAGTATTTT CASSPSTGGGTDTQYF
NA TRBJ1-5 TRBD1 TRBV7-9 TGTTCCAGCAGCCAAGGGGGCTATAGCAATCAGCCCCAGCATTTT CSSSQGGYSNQPQHF
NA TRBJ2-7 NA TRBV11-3 TGTGCCAGCAGCCCCACCGGAGGGAGGTACGAGCAGTACTTC CASSPTGGRYEQYF
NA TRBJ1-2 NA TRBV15 TGTGCCACCAGCAGCCCTACCGGGACAATCTATGGCTACACCTTC CATSSPTGTIYGYTF
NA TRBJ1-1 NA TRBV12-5 TGTGCTAGTGGTTTGGCCCGAGGGACATCGGATAACACTGAAGCTTTCTTT CASGLARGTSDNTEAFF
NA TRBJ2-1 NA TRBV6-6 TGTGCCAGCAGTTCGCGGATCCAGCAGTTCTTC CASSSRIQQFF
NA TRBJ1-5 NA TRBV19 TGTGCCAGTAGTATAGATCCAGGGGCGGGTCAGCCCCAGCATTTT CASSIDPGAGQPQHF
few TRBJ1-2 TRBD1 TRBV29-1 TGCAGCGTTGATCTTCCGACAGGGGCTAACTATGGCTACACCTTC CSVDLPTGANYGYTF